This T cell receptor (beta chain) was identified in a study of blood T cell repertoires in COVID-19. About the study: Specimens from acute and convalescent COVID-19 originated in the United States, Italy and Spain.

The study assigned cohorts using participant-reported clinical history. The assay was immunoSEQ multiplex PCR, and TCRdb's table has in-frame clones only and misses some. The sample gives 260,000 or so clones, 80% to 90% of which show up once; approximately 4% is in the top ten. Germline V gives CDR1 SGHRS, CDR2 YFSETQ. V shed 1 base and J shed 5 bases, with 7 bases lying between them. The CDR3 has 13 amino acids. The sample taken for sequencing was PBMCs or T cells enriched from blood (not recorded which). V and J are TRBV5-1 and TRBJ2-1; D unresolved. This sequence was found in a woman aged 40-49 years who had been exposed to COVID-19. CDR3 amino acids: CASSLNTNNEQFF. The CDR3 nucleotides are TGCGCCAGCAGCTTGAACACCAACAATGAGCAGTTCTTC.